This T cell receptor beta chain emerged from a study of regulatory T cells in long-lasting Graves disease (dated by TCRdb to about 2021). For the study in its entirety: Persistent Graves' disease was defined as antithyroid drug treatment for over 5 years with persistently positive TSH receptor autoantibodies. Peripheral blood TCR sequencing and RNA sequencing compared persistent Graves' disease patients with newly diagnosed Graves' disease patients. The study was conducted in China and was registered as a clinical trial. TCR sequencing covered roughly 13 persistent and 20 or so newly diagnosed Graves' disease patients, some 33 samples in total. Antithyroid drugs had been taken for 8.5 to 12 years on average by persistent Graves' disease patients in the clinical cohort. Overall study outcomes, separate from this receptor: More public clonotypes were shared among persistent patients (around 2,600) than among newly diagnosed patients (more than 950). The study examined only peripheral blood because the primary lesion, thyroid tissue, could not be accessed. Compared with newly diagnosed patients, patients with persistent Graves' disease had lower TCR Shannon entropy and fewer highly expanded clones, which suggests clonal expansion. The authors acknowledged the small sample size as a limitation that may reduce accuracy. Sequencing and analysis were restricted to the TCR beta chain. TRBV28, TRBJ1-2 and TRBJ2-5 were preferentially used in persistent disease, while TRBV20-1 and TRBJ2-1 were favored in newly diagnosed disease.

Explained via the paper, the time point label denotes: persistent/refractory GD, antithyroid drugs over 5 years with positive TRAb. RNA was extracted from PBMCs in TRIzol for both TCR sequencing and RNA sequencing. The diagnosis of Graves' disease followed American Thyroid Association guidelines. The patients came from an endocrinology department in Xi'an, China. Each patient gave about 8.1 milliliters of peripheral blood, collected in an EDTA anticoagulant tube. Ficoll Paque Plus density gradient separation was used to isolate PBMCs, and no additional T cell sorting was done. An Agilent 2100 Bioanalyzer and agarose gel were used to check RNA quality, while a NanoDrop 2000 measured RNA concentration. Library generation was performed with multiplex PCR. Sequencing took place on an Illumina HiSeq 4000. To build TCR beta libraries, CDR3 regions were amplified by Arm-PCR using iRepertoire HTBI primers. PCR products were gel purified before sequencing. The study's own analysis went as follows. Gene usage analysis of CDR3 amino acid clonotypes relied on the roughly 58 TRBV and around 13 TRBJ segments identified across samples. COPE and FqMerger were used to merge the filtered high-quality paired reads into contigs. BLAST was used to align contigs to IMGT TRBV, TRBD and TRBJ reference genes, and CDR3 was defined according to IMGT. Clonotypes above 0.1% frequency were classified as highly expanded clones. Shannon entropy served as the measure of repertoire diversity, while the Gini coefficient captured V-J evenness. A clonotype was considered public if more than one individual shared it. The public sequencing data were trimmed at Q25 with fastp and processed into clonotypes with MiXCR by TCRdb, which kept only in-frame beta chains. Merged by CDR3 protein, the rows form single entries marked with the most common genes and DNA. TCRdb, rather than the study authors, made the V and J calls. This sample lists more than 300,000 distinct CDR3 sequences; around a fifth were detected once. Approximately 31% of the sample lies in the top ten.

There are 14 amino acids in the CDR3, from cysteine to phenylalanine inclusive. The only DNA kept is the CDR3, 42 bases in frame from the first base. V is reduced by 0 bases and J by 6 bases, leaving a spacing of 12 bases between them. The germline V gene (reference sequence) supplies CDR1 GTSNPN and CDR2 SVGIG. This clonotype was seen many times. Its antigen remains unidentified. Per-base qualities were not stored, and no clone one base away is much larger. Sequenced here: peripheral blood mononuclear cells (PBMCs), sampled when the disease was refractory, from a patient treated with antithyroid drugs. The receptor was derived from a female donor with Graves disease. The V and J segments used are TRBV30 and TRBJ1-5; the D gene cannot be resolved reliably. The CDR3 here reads CAWSVLFRSQPQHF. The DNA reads TGTGCCTGGAGTGTACTGTTCAGATCTCAGCCCCAGCATTTT.